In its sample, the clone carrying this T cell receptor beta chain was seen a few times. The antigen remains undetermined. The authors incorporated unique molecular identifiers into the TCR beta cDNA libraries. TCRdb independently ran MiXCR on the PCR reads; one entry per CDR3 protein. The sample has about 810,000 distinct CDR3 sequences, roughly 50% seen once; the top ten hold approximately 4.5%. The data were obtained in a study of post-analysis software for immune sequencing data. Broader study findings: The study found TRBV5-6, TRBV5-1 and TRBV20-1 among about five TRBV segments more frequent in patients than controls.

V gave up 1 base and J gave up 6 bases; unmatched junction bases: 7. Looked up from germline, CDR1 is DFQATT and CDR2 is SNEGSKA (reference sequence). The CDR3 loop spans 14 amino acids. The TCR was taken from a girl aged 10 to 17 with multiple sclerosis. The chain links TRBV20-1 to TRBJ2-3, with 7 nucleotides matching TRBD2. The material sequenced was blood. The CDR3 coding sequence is TGCAGTGCTAGAGGGGGGGGACTTGCGGATACGCAGTATTTT. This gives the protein CSARGGGLADTQYF.